These 12 T cell receptor beta chains were all obtained from the same sample, sequenced in a study of spatial heterogeneity in lung cancer. Regarding time point: blood at routine non-recurrence follow-up after resection. Frozen PBMC, nontumor lung or tumor provided whole RNA, which was sequenced unsorted. TCRdb re-derived calls from the 5' RACE reads in MiXCR, one entry per CDR3 protein. Counted here are about 26,000 distinct CDR3 sequences, about 6% occurring once; the ten biggest clones make up 22%. Material: PBMCs, obtained at follow-up. The receptors originated from a male donor with early-stage non-small cell lung cancer.

The V and J genes are TRBV7-6 and TRBJ2-2, with D maybe TRBD2 (6 bases). V lost 7 bases, J lost 5 bases, and 20 bases lay in between. This CDR3 contains 16 residues. Germline assignment: CDR1 SGHVS and CDR2 FNYEAQ. CDR3 sequence reads: CASTPNGGDGTGELFF. As DNA, the CDR3 is TGTGCCAGCACCCCCAACGGGGGAGACGGGACCGGGGAGCTGTTTTTT.

In this sample, this clonotype turned up many times. This chain joins TRBV3-1 and TRBJ2-5; 10 bases are shared with TRBD2. Trimming at V came to 3 bases and at J to 3 bases, leaving 7 bases not matched to a gene. CDR3 length: 16 residues. Germline-derived CDR1 and CDR2 are LGHDT and YNNKEL (reference sequence). The CDR3, as DNA: TGTGCCAGCAGCCACCGACTAGCGGGCACGAAAGAGACCCAGTACTTC. Translated: CASSHRLAGTKETQYF.

The rearrangement uses TRBV7-3 and TRBJ1-1; D not resolved. Germline V gives CDR1 SGHTA, CDR2 FQGTGA. CDR3 size: 13 residues. V was cut by 2 bases and J by 3 bases, with 7 bases left in between. CDR3 in DNA: TGTGCCAGCAGCTTACAACGGGACACTGAAGCTTTCTTT. This encodes CASSLQRDTEAFF.

Only a few counts were recorded for this clonotype. A junction end diverges from the germline sequence, so it may reflect a read error. This chain links TRBV20-1 with TRBJ2-1; 10 bases are a match to TRBD2. Germline V gene sequence: CDR1 DFQATT, CDR2 SNEGSKA (reference sequence). CDR3 length equals 11 residues. As DNA, the CDR3 is TGCAGTGCTCGAACCCTAGCGGGAGAGGTCTTC. Translating it yields CSARTLAGEVF.

This clonotype was seen a handful of times. The chain links TRBV28 to TRBJ2-7; 8 nucleotides line up with TRBD2. The CDR3 has 14 residues. CDR1 and CDR2 from the germline V gene are MDHEN and SYDVKM. The V segment lost 6 bases and the J segment 3 bases; nucleotides outside the gene matches: 7. The CDR3 spells CASRYDGGGYEQYF. CDR3 bases: TGTGCCAGCAGATACGACGGGGGGGGCTACGAGCAGTACTTC.

In its sample, this clonotype was seen many times. This chain joins TRBV4-3 and TRBJ2-3; 9 bases fit TRBD2. Trimming at V came to 0 bases and at J to 3 bases, leaving 13 bases not matched to a gene. This CDR3 region has 19 residues. CDR1 is LGHNA and CDR2 is YSLEER in the germline V gene. This chain's CDR3 is CASSQDPPLSGGWTDTQYF. CDR3 DNA: TGCGCCAGCAGCCAAGATCCACCACTTAGCGGGGGATGGACAGATACGCAGTATTTT.

This clonotype was seen repeatedly, ten times or more. This rearrangement joins TRBV7-2 to TRBJ2-1; TRBD2 agrees at 16 bases. CDR3 size: 16 residues. Per the germline V gene, CDR1 is SGHTA and CDR2 is FQGNSA. V lost 6 bases and J lost 9; bases outside the gene matches: 8. The CDR3 nucleotides are TGTGCCAGCAGGGAACCGGGACTAGCGGGGGGGCGTGAGCAGTTCTTC. Its protein is CASREPGLAGGREQFF.

This clonotype was counted many times. The gene calls are TRBV5-1 and TRBJ2-1; tentatively, D is TRBD1 or TRBD2 (6 bases each). Germline loops: CDR1 SGHRS, CDR2 YFSETQ. V was shortened by 0 bases and J by 6 bases, with 13 bases between the two germline ends. The CDR3 is made up of 15 amino acids. CDR3 bases: TGCGCCAGCAGCTTGGGACTGGAGGGGGTCAATGAGCAGTTCTTC. This encodes CASSLGLEGVNEQFF.

This chain uses TRBV20-1 with TRBJ1-4; no definite D call. With 6 bases removed from V and 5 bases from J, the gap between germline ends came to 16 bases. CDR3 size: 14 residues. The germline V gene encodes CDR1 DFQATT and CDR2 SNEGSKA (reference sequence). The CDR3 coding sequence is TGCAGTGCCCCTTTTGCGGGGTCAAATGAAAAACTGTTTTTT. Translated: CSAPFAGSNEKLFF.

This clonotype was detected only a few times. The V and J genes are TRBV6-5 and TRBJ2-7; no definite D call. The CDR3 loop spans 13 amino acids. The V and J ends lost 5 bases and 0 bases respectively, with 8 bases between them. Germline CDR1 is MNHEY and CDR2 is SVGAGI. CDR3 in amino acids: CASSKTPSYEQYV. DNA for the CDR3: TGTGCCAGCAGTAAGACACCCTCCTACGAGCAGTACGTC.

This clonotype was seen a handful of times. The rearrangement uses TRBV20-1 and TRBJ2-1; 7 nucleotides line up with TRBD2. This CDR3 has 12 amino acids. Trimming took 2 bases from V and 6 from J; bases not matched to a gene: 1. Looked up from germline, CDR1 is DFQATT and CDR2 is SNEGSKA (reference sequence). CDR3 in amino acids: CSARRGGNEQFF. CDR3 DNA sequence: TGCAGTGCTAGACGCGGGGGCAATGAGCAGTTCTTC.

This clonotype came up many times. This sequence joins TRBV20-1 and TRBJ2-1, with 8 positions matching TRBD2. The V and J ends lost 0 bases and 4 bases, in that order; junction bases with no gene match: 5. The CDR3 runs to 15 residues. Per the germline V gene, CDR1 is DFQATT and CDR2 is SNEGSKA (reference sequence). CDR3 amino acids: CSARDTGGPYNEQFF. CDR3 nucleotides: TGCAGTGCTAGAGATACGGGGGGGCCGTACAATGAGCAGTTCTTC.